The 11 T cell receptor beta chains below were found in one sample sequenced in a study of T cells in Graves' hyperthyroidism and ophthalmopathy. Template material for amplifying TCR beta CDR3 regions consisted of RNA transcripts. The primer set for the first-round RT-PCR of the TCR CDR3 was HTBI. TCRdb analysed the multiplex PCR reads with MiXCR anew, one entry per CDR3 protein. The repertoire holds around 300,000 distinct CDR3 sequences, 15% seen once, with over 25% in the top ten. The sample consisted of blood. These receptors originate from a woman aged 50 to 60 with Graves' hyperthyroidism that later progressed to Graves' ophthalmopathy.

This clonotype was observed many times. The rearrangement uses TRBV12-5 and TRBJ1-1, with 7 bases identical to TRBD1. This CDR3 contains 18 residues. The ends lost 0 bases at V and 4 bases at J; junction bases unmatched: 14. CDR1 is LGHNT, CDR2 FRNRAP, per germline. CDR3 in amino acids: CASGLVLLRGRSFTEAFF. The CDR3 nucleotides read TGTGCTAGTGGTTTGGTACTTTTGAGGGGGCGATCATTCACTGAAGCTTTCTTT.

This clonotype came up many times. The gene calls are TRBV5-5 and TRBJ2-3; no reliable D call. Germline V CDR1 and CDR2: SGHKS, YYEKEE (reference sequence). V was cut by 1 base and J by 2 bases, with 14 bases left in between. This CDR3 is 16 amino acids long. CDR3 DNA: TGTGCCAGCAGCTTGCGCCTAACTCTACCCACAGATACGCAGTATTTT. This gives the protein CASSLRLTLPTDTQYF.

The table lists this clonotype with many counts. V is TRBV28 and J is TRBJ2-1; 7 bases map to TRBD2. Germline CDR1 MDHEN, CDR2 SYDVKM. The junction had 2 bases not matched to a gene; V was cut back by 2 bases and J by 4 bases. The CDR3 consists of 14 residues. CDR3 region: CASSLAGAYNEQFF. The CDR3 region has the DNA TGTGCCAGCAGTTTAGCGGGAGCGTACAATGAGCAGTTCTTC.

Note on this clonotype: A read error may explain this, as a much larger clone is one base away. This chain links TRBV15 with TRBJ2-1, with TRBD2 as a possible D gene (7 bases). The length of the CDR3 is 17 residues. CDR1 is LNHNV and CDR2 is YYDKDF in the germline V gene (reference sequence). The CDR3 nucleotides read TGTGCCGCCAGCAGAGATACGCGGGTGGGGGGGCGCAATGAGCAGTTCTTC. Amino acid sequence: CAASRDTRVGGRNEQFF.

The chain links TRBV5-4 to TRBJ2-5; unclear D gene. Deletions cut 0 bases from V and 6 bases from J, with 12 bases between. This CDR3 comprises 14 residues. Germline CDR1 and CDR2: SGHNT and YYREEE (reference sequence). This CDR3 reads CASSLAPGLKTQYF. For the CDR3, the DNA is TGTGCCAGCAGCTTGGCGCCAGGTTTAAAGACCCAGTACTTC.

At least ten counts were recorded for this clonotype. The chain is built from TRBV18 and TRBJ2-3; TRBD2 agrees at 12 bases. The CDR3 totals 17 residues. The V gene's germline CDR1 is KGHSH and CDR2 LQKENI. The J segment lost 2 bases and the V segment lost 4 bases, leaving 7 bases of the junction unmatched. CDR3: CASSQRGLAGYTDTQYF. The CDR3 DNA follows: TGTGCCAGCTCACAACGCGGACTAGCGGGGTACACAGATACGCAGTATTTT.

This clonotype came up many times. The genes are TRBV30 and TRBJ1-1; TRBD1 matches 8 bases. This CDR3 has 14 residues. Unmatched junction bases numbered 6, after V lost 4 bases and J lost 2 bases. Looked up from germline, CDR1 is GTSNPN and CDR2 is SVGIG (reference sequence). The CDR3 DNA sequence: TGTGCCTGGACCGCACAGGGGGTTAACACTGAAGCTTTCTTT. It specifies CAWTAQGVNTEAFF.

This clonotype was counted at least ten times. V usage is TRBV7-9 and J usage is TRBJ2-7; a weak D match, TRBD1 (5 bases). The CDR3 is 14 residues long. Germline CDR1 is SEHNR and CDR2 is FQNEAQ (reference sequence). The germline V and J ends were trimmed by 4 bases and 0 bases, with 10 bases remaining between them. Here the CDR3 reads CASSSRAHSYEQYF. The CDR3 nucleotides read TGTGCCAGCAGCTCCAGGGCCCACTCCTACGAGCAGTACTTC.

The table lists this clonotype with a few counts. The chain combines TRBV19 with TRBJ1-4, with D hard to call. The ends were cut back, 8 bases at V and 3 bases at J, with 10 bases in the middle. CDR1 LNHDA and CDR2 SQIVND come from the germline V gene (reference sequence). The CDR3 runs 13 residues. The CDR3 is CASSTEANEKLFF. The CDR3 DNA reads as TGTGCCAGTTCGACGGAAGCTAATGAAAAACTGTTTTTT.

This clonotype showed up many times. The chain links TRBV2 to TRBJ1-3; D ambiguous. This CDR3 has 13 residues. The V gene's germline CDR1 is SNHLY and CDR2 FYNNEI. With 8 bases removed from V and 0 bases from J, the gap between germline ends came to 8 bases. CDR3 protein: CASALGSGNTIYF. The CDR3 region has the DNA TGTGCCAGCGCCTTGGGCTCTGGAAACACCATATATTTT.

This clonotype was observed many times. The chain joins TRBV3-1 to TRBJ2-5; 8 nucleotides line up with TRBD1. The CDR3 is 13 amino acids. The germline gives CDR1 LGHDT, CDR2 YNNKEL (reference sequence). V shed 4 bases and J 10 bases; nucleotides not matched to a gene: 8. CDR3 sequence reads: CASSLKPGGDQYF. CDR3 coding DNA: TGTGCCAGCAGCCTTAAGCCAGGGGGCGACCAGTACTTC.